The source of this T cell receptor beta chain is a study of T cells in Graves' hyperthyroidism and ophthalmopathy. Findings of the study overall: For ophthalmopathy, model prediction preceded onset by a median about 6 months.

TCR beta CDR3 sequences were amplified from RNA transcripts. Primed by the HTBI set, a first-round RT-PCR was run on the TCR CDR3. TCRdb independently ran MiXCR on the multiplex PCR reads; one entry per CDR3 protein. Among 500,000 to 650,000 distinct CDR3 sequences, around 43% were seen once, and the ten largest hold about two fifths. Trimming left V 5 bases short and J 6 bases short, with 11 bases between. The germline CDR1 and CDR2 sequences are SQVTM and ANQGSEA. The CDR3 totals 12 residues. A remark on this clonotype: The antigen remains unidentified.

This chain uses TRBV29-1 with TRBJ2-1; D gene uncertain. The receptor was derived from an adult woman with Graves' disease, either hyperthyroidism or ophthalmopathy (not recorded which). Sequences were obtained from peripheral blood or thyroid tissue (not recorded which). The DNA of the CDR3 is TGCAGCGTTTCTCCTAGTGTCAATGAGCAGTTCTTC. This codes for CSVSPSVNEQFF.